This passage covers 20 T cell receptor beta chains from one sample sequenced in a study of blood T cell repertoires in COVID-19. Assay used: immunoSEQ multiplex PCR; TCRdb lists only in-frame clones, some missing. Of over 130,000 clones detected, approximately 85% appear once; the ten largest clones hold about 3.2%. The sequenced sample consisted of peripheral blood. Receptor source: a man aged 50 or older with acute or convalescent COVID-19.

The chain links TRBV6-1 to TRBJ1-5; D might be TRBD1 (5 bases). This CDR3 has 17 amino acids. V was shortened by 4 bases and J by 3 bases, with 19 bases between the two germline ends. The germline gives CDR1 MNHNS, CDR2 SASEGT. The CDR3 DNA follows: TGTGCCAGCAGTGCCCAGGGCTATCGGCGGAACAATCAGCCCCAGCATTTT. Residues: CASSAQGYRRNNQPQHF.

The genes are TRBV27 and TRBJ2-6; TRBD1 matches 9 bases. J lost 0 bases, V lost 4 bases, and 4 bases had no gene match. The CDR3 totals 17 residues. Germline V lookup: CDR1 MNHEY, CDR2 SMNVEV (reference sequence). The CDR3 region is CASSSRTGVSGANVLTF. The CDR3 DNA is TGTGCCAGCAGTTCCCGGACAGGGGTCTCTGGGGCCAACGTCCTGACTTTC.

The J gene is TRBJ1-1, the V gene TRBV7-2, with D possibly matching TRBD1 (5 bases). Germline-derived CDR1 and CDR2 are SGHTA and FQGNSA. V was cut by 1 base and J by 4 bases, with 10 bases left in between. The CDR3 is 14 amino acids. The CDR3 sequence: CASSLVQGRTEAFF. The CDR3 DNA reads TGTGCCAGCAGCTTAGTGCAGGGTCGCACTGAAGCTTTCTTT.

The chain links TRBV28 to TRBJ1-6, with a possible D match to TRBD1 (6 bases). Germline CDR1 MDHEN, CDR2 SYDVKM. V was trimmed by 8 bases and J by 5 bases, leaving 13 bases between them. The CDR3 length is 14 residues. The CDR3 coding sequence is TGTGCCAGCGCCAGGACAGTCAATAATTCACCCCTCCACTTT. This sequence encodes CASARTVNNSPLHF.

The chain couples TRBV4-1 to TRBJ1-2, with 7 bases lining up with TRBD1. After removal of 1 base from V and 1 base from J, the junction contained 3 bases not matched to a gene. The CDR3 sequence is 15 residues long. The germline V gene has CDR1 MGHRA and CDR2 YSYEKL. The CDR3 region is CASSQVGQHNYGYTF. The CDR3 DNA sequence: TGCGCCAGCAGCCAAGTGGGACAGCATAACTATGGCTACACCTTC.

This chain links TRBV6-5 with TRBJ1-5; a possible D gene is TRBD1 (6 bases). The CDR3 has 15 amino acids. Germline V lookup: CDR1 MNHEY, CDR2 SVGAGI. Trimming left V 6 bases short and J 2 bases short, with 14 bases between. CDR3 nucleotide sequence: TGTGCCAGCAGCGCCAGGGGCGCCGGCAATCAGCCCCAGCATTTT. This codes for CASSARGAGNQPQHF.

The rearrangement links TRBV28 to TRBJ2-2; 13 nucleotides line up with TRBD2. V lost 3 bases to trimming and J lost 6 bases; unmatched junction nucleotides: 4. Germline CDR1 and CDR2: MDHEN and SYDVKM. CDR3 length equals 16 residues. CDR3 sequence: CASSLRLAGGAGELFF. CDR3 coding DNA: TGTGCCAGCAGTTTGAGACTAGCGGGGGGCGCCGGGGAGCTGTTTTTT.

The chain recombines TRBV9 with TRBJ1-2, with D perhaps matching TRBD1 (5 bases). Germline V gene lookup returns CDR1 SGDLS and CDR2 YYNGEE. With 0 bases removed from V and 8 bases from J, the gap between germline ends came to 8 bases. The CDR3 has 12 residues. The CDR3 bases are TGTGCCAGCAGCGTAGATTGGGGCGGCTACACCTTC. Encoded protein: CASSVDWGGYTF.

The rearrangement links TRBV10-3 to TRBJ1-2, with D maybe TRBD1 (6 bases). The CDR3 covers 15 residues. In germline, CDR1 is ENHRY, CDR2 SYGVKD. The V and J ends lost 1 base and 6 bases respectively, with 15 bases between them. Here the CDR3 DNA reads TGTGCCATCAGTGAGTGGACAGCTCTGCGCCATGGCTACACCTTC. Translated, it gives CAISEWTALRHGYTF.

The CDR3 loop reads CASSERTSGRELFF. The CDR3 DNA is TGTGCCAGCAGTGAAAGGACTAGCGGGAGGGAGCTGTTTTTT. The chain links TRBV6-1 to TRBJ2-2, with 12 bases matching TRBD2. Looked up from germline, CDR1 is MNHNS and CDR2 is SASEGT. The CDR3 totals 14 residues. V shed 2 bases, J shed 9 bases, and the junction held 1 base outside the gene matches.

This sequence joins TRBV28 and TRBJ2-7, with D unresolved. Germline CDR1 and CDR2: MDHEN and SYDVKM. The CDR3 totals 12 residues. With 1 base removed from V and 3 bases from J, the gap between germline ends came to 4 bases. In nucleotides, the CDR3 is TGTGCCAGCAGTTTATCCCTCTACGAGCAGTACTTC. It codes for CASSLSLYEQYF.

V and J are TRBV7-2 and TRBJ2-1; 9 nucleotides align to TRBD1. There are 13 residues in the CDR3. V shed 5 bases and J 11 bases; nucleotides not matched to a gene: 7. Looked up from germline, CDR1 is SGHTA and CDR2 is FQGNSA. The chain's CDR3 is CASSLWDREKQFF. DNA of the CDR3: TGTGCCAGCAGCCTCTGGGACAGGGAGAAGCAGTTCTTC.

V and J are TRBV4-1 and TRBJ1-2; D is uncertain. Germline V gene lookup returns CDR1 MGHRA and CDR2 YSYEKL. This CDR3 has 16 residues. V gave up 0 bases and J gave up 1 base, with 12 bases separating them. The CDR3 here is CASSQDEDSGNYGYTF. CDR3 DNA: TGCGCCAGCAGCCAAGATGAAGATTCGGGTAACTATGGCTACACCTTC.

The genes are TRBV4-1 and TRBJ2-7; D uncertain. V lost 4 bases, J lost 2 bases, and 12 bases lay in between. Per germline, CDR1 MGHRA and CDR2 YSYEKL. The CDR3 runs 14 residues. The CDR3 region has the DNA TGCGCCAGCAGCCCCCGAAGAGGAACCTACGAGCAGTACTTC. Translation: CASSPRRGTYEQYF.

To note about this clone: One base away lies a much larger clone, so this may be a sequencing read error. The chain couples TRBV5-1 to TRBJ2-7; no clear D. Germline V lookup: CDR1 SGHRS, CDR2 YFSETQ. The CDR3 is made up of 12 amino acids. V lost 0 bases, J lost 2 bases, and 3 bases lay in between. As DNA, the CDR3 is TGCGCCAGCAGCTTGGACACCTACGAGCAGTACTTC. Translated: CASSLDTYEQYF.

This chain uses TRBV4-2 with TRBJ2-2; the match to TRBD2 covers 15 bases. V was pared by 3 bases and J by 6 bases, with 5 bases of the junction left unmatched. Per germline, CDR1 LGHNA and CDR2 YNFKEQ. The CDR3 is 17 amino acids. The CDR3: CASSHTGLAGGPGELFF. CDR3 nucleotides: TGTGCCAGCAGCCATACAGGACTAGCGGGGGGGCCCGGGGAGCTGTTTTTT.

The chain uses TRBV6-5 and TRBJ2-2; 7 bases agree with TRBD1. CDR3 length: 15 amino acids. Germline V gene lookup returns CDR1 MNHEY and CDR2 SVGAGI. Germline trimming cut 6 bases from V and 6 bases from J; bases unmatched to any gene: 10. The CDR3 DNA reads TGTGCCAGCAGGTTACTGGGACAGATGGCCGGGGAGCTGTTTTTT. As protein: CASRLLGQMAGELFF.

The chain joins TRBV19 to TRBJ1-2, with a possible D match to TRBD1 (6 bases). Germline lookup yields CDR1 LNHDA and CDR2 SQIVND (reference sequence). V was pared by 6 bases and J by 7 bases, with 18 bases between. CDR3 size: 14 residues. This CDR3 is CASRSGGAGIGYTF. CDR3 coding DNA: TGTGCCAGTAGGTCGGGGGGGGCCGGTATTGGCTACACCTTC.

This rearrangement joins TRBV11-3 to TRBJ1-1, with unresolved D. This CDR3 is built from 14 residues. CDR1 SGHNT and CDR2 YENEEA come from the germline V gene. V lost 5 bases, J lost 3 bases, and 13 bases lay in between. Written as DNA, the CDR3 is TGTGCCAGCAGCAGGGAGGACCGCTACACTGAAGCTTTCTTT. Its protein product is CASSREDRYTEAFF.

The chain combines TRBV5-1 with TRBJ1-2; perhaps TRBD1 as D (6 bases). The CDR3 spans 16 residues. Deletions cut 4 bases from V and 3 bases from J, with 19 bases between. The germline V gene has CDR1 SGHRS and CDR2 YFSETQ. The CDR3 bases are TGCGCCAGCAGCCCAACGGTAGGGGGAGTTGACTATGGCTACACCTTC. It specifies CASSPTVGGVDYGYTF.